The entry below gives a single T cell receptor (beta chain) sequence along with its context. Its antigen is unidentified. This sample's treatment: approximately 18 received Ad26.COV2.S at low or high dose, single or two shots; about five received placebo; per-sample allocation not given. Day 63 after the first vaccine or placebo injection was the time point for sampling. Measured with immunoSEQ multiplex PCR; TCRdb has only the in-frame clones, and not every one. The sample has roughly 350,000 clones; around 90% are singletons. The sample comes from a study of Ad26.COV2.S vaccination and SARS-CoV-2 variants. Study background: A COV1001 Ad26.COV2.S trial-arm participant provided the sample.

Study outcomes and limitations: The breadth of spike-specific CD8+ and CD4+ T cell responses after vaccination was reportedly substantial. Breadth measured for non-spike TCRs was similar across vaccine and placebo recipients.

The J segment lost 3 bases and the V segment lost 6 bases, leaving 7 bases of the junction unmatched. CDR1 is SGHRS and CDR2 is YFSETQ in the germline V gene. The CDR3 consists of 14 residues. The receptor was derived from a person between 18 and 59 years old who received the Ad26.COV2.S COVID-19 vaccine or a placebo. Here the sequenced sample was peripheral blood, taken in a trial of Ad26.COV2.S vaccine versus placebo. This chain uses TRBV5-1 with TRBJ2-7; TRBD1 agrees at 9 bases. This chain's CDR3 is CASNSGTGNYEQYF. The CDR3 DNA is TGCGCCAGCAACTCCGGGACAGGGAACTACGAGCAGTACTTC. Full variable domain (outside the CDR3, taken from reference TRBV5-1 and TRBJ2-7): KAGVTQTPRYLIKTRGQQVTLSCSPISGHRSVSWYQQTPGQGLQFLFEYFSETQRNKGNFPGRFSGRQFSNSRSEMNVSTLELGDSALYLCASNSGTGNYEQYFGPGTRLTVT.